The next 26 T cell receptor beta chains were all read from a single sample in a study of technical replicates of blood from a few donors (dated by TCRdb to about 2017). Library preparation was by the immunoSEQ multiplex PCR assay. The table was pulled from immuneACCESS by TCRdb, which kept in-frame rearrangements only. Such tables lose some clones; where checked, under half of the loss comes from unresolved V genes, and the rest has no known cause. This sample holds 75,000 to 100,000 clones; roughly 94% were observed only once. The top ten hold 0.24% of the sample. Sequences were obtained from T cells isolated from PBMCs. All receptors come from a human donor in good health.

V usage is TRBV27 and J usage is TRBJ1-5, with TRBD1 as a possible D gene (6 bases). The germline V gene encodes CDR1 MNHEY and CDR2 SMNVEV (reference sequence). CDR3 length equals 13 residues. V lost 6 bases and J 4 bases, leaving 10 bases between the germline ends. The CDR3: CASRITGNQPQHF. The CDR3 DNA reads as TGTGCCAGCAGAATAACAGGGAATCAGCCCCAGCATTTT.

V gene TRBV9 combines with J gene TRBJ1-4, with D uncertain. The germline V gene encodes CDR1 SGDLS and CDR2 YYNGEE. V lost 0 bases and J 3 bases, leaving 15 bases between the germline ends. There are 17 residues in the CDR3. This CDR3 reads CASSVDEGGVSNEKLFF. CDR3 in DNA: TGTGCCAGCAGCGTAGATGAGGGCGGGGTTTCTAATGAAAAACTGTTTTTT.

The chain couples TRBV6-6 to TRBJ1-1, with a tentative D call TRBD1 (5 bases). This CDR3 has 14 residues. Germline CDR1 is MNHNY and CDR2 is SVGAGI (reference sequence). Trimming removed 8 bases from V and 0 bases from J, with 13 bases in between. The CDR3 is CASRHGGMNTEAFF. As DNA, the CDR3 is TGTGCCAGCCGCCATGGGGGGATGAACACTGAAGCTTTCTTT.

The chain has TRBV7-8 and TRBJ1-6; D may be TRBD1 (6 bases). V was pared by 7 bases and J by 10 bases, with 14 bases between. Germline CDR1 reads SGHVS; CDR2 reads FQNEAQ. This CDR3 comprises 13 residues. This CDR3 is CASKDQGQSPLHF. CDR3 sequence (DNA): TGTGCCAGCAAAGATCAGGGGCAATCACCCCTCCACTTT.

The V call is TRBV11-2, the J call TRBJ2-5, with TRBD2 matching over 7 bases. This CDR3 comprises 16 residues. The ends lost 5 bases at V and 5 bases at J; junction bases unmatched: 14. Germline lookup yields CDR1 SGHAT and CDR2 FQNNGV. CDR3 amino acids: CASSLTTSPRQETQYF. The CDR3 bases are TGTGCCAGCAGCCTAACGACTAGCCCCCGCCAGGAGACCCAGTACTTC.

This clone was detected only once. CDR3 residues: CASSSPGSPNYGYTF. The CDR3 DNA reads as TGTGCCAGCAGTTCCCCAGGGTCCCCGAACTATGGCTACACCTTC. The chain joins TRBV28 to TRBJ1-2, with a possible D match to TRBD1 (5 bases). V lost 4 bases and J 2 bases, leaving 14 bases between the germline ends. CDR1 is MDHEN and CDR2 is SYDVKM in the germline V gene. The CDR3 contains 15 residues.

This chain links TRBV19 with TRBJ1-2; possibly TRBD1 for D (5 bases). Trimming shortened V by 8 bases and J by 1 base, and 17 bases separated the two germline ends. This CDR3 is built from 15 residues. CDR1 and CDR2 (germline): LNHDA, SQIVND (reference sequence). CDR3 loop: CASGGLSYFNYGYTF. The CDR3, as DNA: TGTGCCAGTGGGGGGTTAAGCTACTTTAACTATGGCTACACCTTC.

This CDR3 reads CASRQGDGYTF. The DNA for the CDR3 is TGTGCCAGCAGGCAGGGTGATGGCTACACCTTC. The chain is built from TRBV7-9 and TRBJ1-2; D is perhaps TRBD1 (5 bases). V shed 6 bases and J shed 6 bases, with 8 bases lying between them. The CDR3 runs 11 residues. Germline CDR1 reads SEHNR; CDR2 reads FQNEAQ (reference sequence).

The chain combines TRBV9 with TRBJ2-1; no firm D call. Trimming stripped 0 bases from V and 9 bases from J, with 4 bases between. Germline V gene data show CDR1 as SGDLS and CDR2 as YYNGEE. The CDR3 consists of 11 residues. In nucleotides, the CDR3 is TGTGCCAGCAGCGTAGCGGGTGAGCAGTTCTTC. Amino acids: CASSVAGEQFF.

This chain links TRBV5-1 with TRBJ2-3; D call uncertain. V was trimmed by 6 bases and J by 5 bases, leaving 25 bases between them. This CDR3 has 17 residues. The germline gives CDR1 SGHRS, CDR2 YFSETQ. The CDR3 loop reads CASTLPTENRVRDTQYF. The DNA for the CDR3 is TGCGCCAGCACCCTGCCGACTGAGAACCGAGTACGAGATACGCAGTATTTT.

This clone is a singleton in its sample. This CDR3 reads CASQLRSGQGGEQFF. The CDR3 nucleotides are TGTGCCAGCCAACTCCGATCGGGACAGGGTGGTGAGCAGTTCTTC. The gene calls are TRBV7-9 and TRBJ2-1; 9 nucleotides line up with TRBD1. V trimming: 8 bases; J trimming: 9 bases; junction bases outside the gene matches: 14. The CDR3 is 15 residues long. Germline CDR1 SEHNR, CDR2 FQNEAQ (reference sequence).

The V and J genes are TRBV10-1 and TRBJ1-2, with 10 bases that match TRBD1. The CDR3 is 14 amino acids. After removal of 5 bases from V and 8 bases from J, the junction contained 8 bases not matched to a gene. Germline V gene sequence: CDR1 WNHNN, CDR2 SYGVQD (reference sequence). The CDR3 loop reads CASSPGQGLYGYTF. The CDR3 DNA is TGCGCCAGCAGTCCGGGACAGGGGCTCTACGGCTACACCTTC.

The chain couples TRBV19 to TRBJ2-2; a weak D match, TRBD1 (6 bases). Germline CDR1 reads LNHDA; CDR2 reads SQIVND (reference sequence). This CDR3 is 16 amino acids long. V shed 5 bases and J shed 1 base, with 14 bases lying between them. The CDR3 DNA sequence: TGTGCCAGTAGTGCCACAGGGTTTCGGAACACCGGGGAGCTGTTTTTT. The encoded protein is CASSATGFRNTGELFF. Full variable domain (rest looked up from reference TRBV19 and TRBJ2-2): DGGITQSPKYLFRKEGQNVTLSCEQNLNHDAMYWYRQDPGQGLRLIYYSQIVNDFQKGDIAEGYSVSREKKESFPLTVTSAQKNPTAFYLCASSATGFRNTGELFFGEGSRLTVL.

This clone showed up just a few times. This chain links TRBV5-1 with TRBJ1-1; D is possibly TRBD1 (5 bases). From germline, CDR1 is SGHRS and CDR2 YFSETQ. This CDR3 has 14 residues. V lost 0 bases and J lost 4, with 10 bases in between. CDR3 protein: CASSLASTGTEAFF. CDR3 in DNA: TGCGCCAGCAGCTTGGCCAGCACAGGCACTGAAGCTTTCTTT.

This chain uses TRBV7-6 with TRBJ2-7, with 15 bases that match TRBD2. CDR3 length: 21 residues. Germline loops: CDR1 SGHVS, CDR2 FNYEAQ. V lost 0 bases and J lost 2; bases outside the gene matches: 14. The CDR3 protein is CASSLAPGLAGGPSRTYEQYF. DNA of the CDR3: TGTGCCAGCAGCTTAGCGCCAGGACTAGCGGGAGGGCCCTCGAGGACCTACGAGCAGTACTTC.

This chain joins TRBV5-6 and TRBJ2-3; D unresolved. Germline CDR1 is SGHDT and CDR2 is YYEEEE. This CDR3 contains 11 residues. The V end was cut by 4 bases, the J end by 3 bases, with 3 bases between. The chain's CDR3 is CASSVTDTQYF. The CDR3, as DNA: TGTGCCAGCAGCGTAACAGATACGCAGTATTTT.

The gene calls are TRBV6-1 and TRBJ1-2; D is uncertain. Trimming cost V 0 bases and J 2 bases, with 7 bases left between them. CDR1 and CDR2 from the germline V gene are MNHNS and SASEGT. The CDR3 is made up of 14 amino acids. In DNA, the CDR3 is TGTGCCAGCAGTGAAGCGCTATGGAACTATGGCTACACCTTC. Its protein product is CASSEALWNYGYTF.

The V and J genes are TRBV2 and TRBJ2-1; 7 bases map to TRBD2. In germline, CDR1 is SNHLY, CDR2 FYNNEI. V was pared by 7 bases and J by 2 bases, with 5 bases of the junction left unmatched. CDR3 size: 14 residues. For the CDR3, the DNA is TGTGCCAGCAACGGGCTAGCGGCCTACAATGAGCAGTTCTTC. This sequence encodes CASNGLAAYNEQFF.

The chain carries TRBV18 and TRBJ1-2, with 9 bases that match TRBD1. J was trimmed by 3 bases and V by 4 bases; bases with no gene match: 0. This CDR3 is 13 amino acids long. Per the germline V gene, CDR1 is KGHSH and CDR2 is LQKENI. As DNA, the CDR3 is TGTGCCAGCTCACGGGACAGGGACTATGGCTACACCTTC. The encoded protein is CASSRDRDYGYTF.

V is TRBV5-1 and J is TRBJ1-2, with TRBD1 as a possible D gene (5 bases). Between the trimmed V and J ends, which lost 0 bases and 6 bases, there was a span of 9 bases. The CDR3 covers 13 residues. Germline V gives CDR1 SGHRS, CDR2 YFSETQ. The DNA for the CDR3 is TGCGCCAGCAGCTTGGGGCCGGACAATGGCTACACCTTC. The encoded protein is CASSLGPDNGYTF.

The chain employs TRBV9 and TRBJ2-6, with 10 nucleotides matching TRBD1. The CDR3 length is 17 residues. CDR1 SGDLS and CDR2 YYNGEE come from the germline V gene. V was pared by 0 bases and J by 2 bases, with 2 bases of the junction left unmatched. In DNA, the CDR3 is TGTGCCAGCAGCGTAGGACAGGGGGCGACTGGGGCCAACGTCCTGACTTTC. Its translation is CASSVGQGATGANVLTF.

The chain has TRBV5-1 and TRBJ2-7; 7 bases fit TRBD1. The junction had 8 bases not matched to a gene; V was cut back by 4 bases and J by 1 base. The CDR3 has 15 amino acids. The germline V gene has CDR1 SGHRS and CDR2 YFSETQ. DNA for the CDR3: TGCGCCAGCAGCCCGGCAGGGGGACAGTCCTACGAGCAGTACTTC. Its protein product is CASSPAGGQSYEQYF.

V and J are TRBV7-9 and TRBJ2-7; no firm D call. V lost 2 bases to trimming and J lost 4 bases, with 12 bases between them. There are 14 residues in the CDR3. Germline V gene sequence: CDR1 SEHNR, CDR2 FQNEAQ (reference sequence). Here the CDR3 DNA reads TGTGCCAGCAGCTTAAGCGAGACCCCTTACGAGCAGTACTTC. Protein: CASSLSETPYEQYF.

The CDR3, as DNA: TGTGCCAGCAGGGCAGGTACCTACTACGAGCAGTACTTC. Translation: CASRAGTYYEQYF. The V call is TRBV5-5, the J call TRBJ2-7, with D unresolved. V was cut by 5 bases and J by 3 bases, with 12 bases left in between. The CDR3 totals 13 residues. CDR1 is SGHKS and CDR2 is YYEKEE in the germline V gene (reference sequence).

J is TRBJ1-2 and V is TRBV11-3; weak D call: TRBD1 (5 bases). V dropped 5 bases and J dropped 0 bases, with 25 bases sitting between them. The CDR3 runs 19 residues. Germline CDR1 SGHNT, CDR2 YENEEA. CDR3 DNA sequence: TGTGCCAGCAGCCCAGGGCCGGGGGAGGACCGGGCGACTAACTATGGCTACACCTTC. Its translation is CASSPGPGEDRATNYGYTF.

The chain carries TRBV6-5 and TRBJ1-4; 7 bases map to TRBD1. The CDR3 loop spans 15 amino acids. Unmatched junction bases numbered 12, after V lost 6 bases and J lost 8 bases. Germline V gene lookup returns CDR1 MNHEY and CDR2 SVGAGI. CDR3 bases: TGTGCCAGCAGCTTACTTACAGGGGAAGGGGAAAAACTGTTTTTT. It codes for CASSLLTGEGEKLFF.